The sequence of this T cell receptor beta chain was determined in a study of T cell responses to AZD1222 COVID-19 vaccine. The germline CDR1 and CDR2 sequences are SGHTA and FQGTGA. The V and J ends lost 5 bases and 7 bases respectively, with 17 bases between them. The CDR3 has 14 amino acids. Produced via immunoSEQ multiplex PCR; TCRdb's table is partial and in-frame only. Here the sample spans 90,000 to 150,000 clones, roughly 90% being singletons. The sequence came from an adult in good health. The sequencing used peripheral blood, collected on day 0 of AZD1222 vaccination. This rearrangement joins TRBV7-3 to TRBJ1-1, with TRBD1 as a possible D gene (6 bases). CDR3 sequence reads: CASSRRGVRGEAFF. CDR3 coding DNA: TGTGCCAGCAGCCGCAGGGGAGTACGGGGTGAAGCTTTCTTT.